Below, 25 T cell receptor beta chains from the same sample are listed, as sequenced in a study of cytomegalovirus exposure and HLA in healthy donors. PCR was performed using 60 Vbeta and 13 Jbeta primers. Assay used: immunoSEQ multiplex PCR; TCRdb lists only in-frame clones, some missing. The table records roughly 140,000 clones, approximately 86% of them present only once. Sequencing input: PBMCs. The receptors derive from a woman between 45 and 65 years old in good health and CMV-seropositive.

This chain joins TRBV11-1 and TRBJ2-2; D is undetermined. The V and J ends lost 1 base and 0 bases respectively, with 6 bases between them. Germline V lookup: CDR1 SGHAT, CDR2 FQDESV (reference sequence). This CDR3 spans 15 amino acids. The CDR3 region is CASSLDLANTGELFF. The CDR3 coding sequence is TGTGCCAGCAGCTTAGACCTAGCGAACACCGGGGAGCTGTTTTTT.

The gene calls are TRBV6-6 and TRBJ2-3; D is uncertain. The germline CDR1 and CDR2 sequences are MNHNY and SVGAGI (reference sequence). V lost 4 bases, J lost 4 bases, and 12 bases lay in between. This CDR3 is built from 14 residues. Written as DNA, the CDR3 is TGTGCCAGCAGTTCAAGTCTACTCCCAGATACGCAGTATTTT. Its protein is CASSSSLLPDTQYF.

The chain links TRBV6-6 to TRBJ2-6; D perhaps matches TRBD1 (5 bases). V shed 6 bases and J shed 2 bases, with 8 bases lying between them. Germline values: CDR1 MNHNY, CDR2 SVGAGI (reference sequence). The CDR3 loop spans 14 amino acids. Here the CDR3 reads CASSHRTGANVLTF. CDR3 coding DNA: TGTGCCAGCAGCCACAGGACTGGGGCCAACGTCCTGACTTTC.

This clone was seen only once. The genes are TRBV27 and TRBJ1-5, with 7 bases that match TRBD1. After removal of 5 bases from V and 5 bases from J, the junction contained 6 bases not matched to a gene. Germline V gene data show CDR1 as MNHEY and CDR2 as SMNVEV (reference sequence). The CDR3 runs 14 residues. The CDR3 region has the DNA TGTGCCAGCAGTCCGGACAGGCGGGATCAGCCCCAGCATTTT. Encoded protein: CASSPDRRDQPQHF.

The J gene is TRBJ1-2, the V gene TRBV7-9, with D possibly being TRBD1 (5 bases). Germline V gives CDR1 SEHNR, CDR2 FQNEAQ (reference sequence). V was trimmed by 1 base and J by 2 bases, leaving 8 bases between them. The CDR3 length is 14 residues. Here the CDR3 DNA reads TGTGCCAGCAGCTTAGGGGGCTCGAACTATGGCTACACCTTC. Translated, it gives CASSLGGSNYGYTF.

CDR3 DNA sequence: TGTGCCAGCAGCCCCCGACAGGGGTGGGACGAGCAGTACTTC. It encodes CASSPRQGWDEQYF. V and J are TRBV7-6 and TRBJ2-7; 8 nucleotides align to TRBD1. From germline, CDR1 is SGHVS and CDR2 FNYEAQ. The CDR3 is 14 amino acids. V was pared by 5 bases and J by 5 bases, with 8 bases of the junction left unmatched.

This rearrangement joins TRBV6-5 to TRBJ1-1, with a tentative D call TRBD1 (6 bases). The CDR3 loop spans 13 amino acids. Germline V gene lookup returns CDR1 MNHEY and CDR2 SVGAGI. V lost 5 bases and J 7 bases, leaving 14 bases between the germline ends. The CDR3 loop is CASSATGWGEAFF. CDR3 nucleotides: TGTGCCAGCAGTGCCACAGGGTGGGGTGAAGCTTTCTTT.

The genes are TRBV5-1 and TRBJ2-4; D is ambiguous. Germline CDR1 and CDR2: SGHRS and YFSETQ. The CDR3 is 13 residues long. Trimming took 0 bases from V and 7 from J, leaving 8 bases between them. The CDR3 sequence is CASSLELMNIQYF. CDR3 bases: TGCGCCAGCAGCTTGGAGCTAATGAACATTCAGTACTTC.

DNA of the CDR3: TGTGCCAGCAGGGACAGGGGGCGCATGTTCGAGCAGTACTTC. This translates into CASRDRGRMFEQYF. This chain connects TRBV6-1 to TRBJ2-7; 11 positions match TRBD1. The CDR3 has 14 residues. CDR1 and CDR2 from the germline V gene are MNHNS and SASEGT. V shed 6 bases, J shed 6 bases, and the junction held 7 bases outside the gene matches.

This clone was picked up one time. The chain uses TRBV7-2 and TRBJ2-7; tentatively, D is TRBD2 (6 bases). The CDR3 sequence is 15 residues long. The V gene's germline CDR1 is SGHTA and CDR2 FQGNSA. V lost 5 bases to trimming and J lost 7 bases, with 21 bases between them. The CDR3 nucleotides are TGTGCCAGCAGCCCGATAGGAGGGGCCGCTGGGGAGCAGTACTTC. Translating gives CASSPIGGAAGEQYF.

The V and J genes are TRBV7-8 and TRBJ2-3, with TRBD1 as a possible D gene (6 bases). Trimming pared 10 bases from V and 4 bases from J, leaving 21 bases between. Germline V CDR1 and CDR2: SGHVS, FQNEAQ. The CDR3 is 15 amino acids. The CDR3 DNA sequence: TGTGCCAACCCCCCGAGGGGGAGCGGTCCAGATACGCAGTATTTT. It translates to CANPPRGSGPDTQYF.

In the case of this clone: Within the sample, other DNA sequences also encode this same CDR3. The rearrangement links TRBV6-5 to TRBJ1-3; D gene unclear. From germline, CDR1 is MNHEY and CDR2 SVGAGI. The CDR3 runs to 13 residues. Trimming removed 5 bases from V and 1 base from J, with 6 bases in between. CDR3 sequence (DNA): TGTGCCAGCAGTCGCACTTCTGGAAACACCATATATTTT. This sequence encodes CASSRTSGNTIYF.

This chain joins TRBV4-1 and TRBJ1-3; 7 bases align to TRBD1. After removal of 3 bases from V and 3 bases from J, the junction contained 8 bases not matched to a gene. Per the germline V gene, CDR1 is MGHRA and CDR2 is YSYEKL. The CDR3 spans 16 residues. The CDR3 loop is CASSHFGQEFGNTIYF. The CDR3 bases are TGCGCCAGCAGCCATTTCGGACAGGAGTTTGGAAACACCATATATTTT.

V is TRBV10-2 and J is TRBJ2-7; perhaps TRBD1 as D (6 bases). The V end lost 7 bases, the J end lost 3 bases, and 7 bases lay between the germline ends. Germline assignment: CDR1 WSHSY and CDR2 SAAADI. The CDR3 is made up of 11 amino acids. The CDR3 bases are TGCGCCAGCAAGGACAGCTACGAGCAGTACTTC. Translated, it gives CASKDSYEQYF.

The chain joins TRBV7-2 to TRBJ2-7, with D perhaps matching TRBD2 (6 bases). Per the germline V gene, CDR1 is SGHTA and CDR2 is FQGNSA. This CDR3 has 15 amino acids. V gave up 0 bases and J gave up 4 bases, with 13 bases separating them. The CDR3 DNA reads as TGTGCCAGCAGCTTAGCTCGGGGGACCCCATACGAGCAGTACTTC. Its translation is CASSLARGTPYEQYF. Complete variable domain (other parts from reference TRBV7-2 and TRBJ2-7): GAGVSQSPSNKVTEKGKDVELRCDPISGHTALYWYRQSLGQGLEFLIYFQGNSAPDKSGLPSDRFSAERTGGSVSTLTIQRTQQEDSAVYLCASSLARGTPYEQYFGPGTRLTVT.

The rearrangement joins TRBV19 to TRBJ2-3; the D is unclear. CDR3 length equals 12 residues. V was shortened by 3 bases and J by 6 bases, with 7 bases between the two germline ends. Germline lookup yields CDR1 LNHDA and CDR2 SQIVND (reference sequence). CDR3 nucleotide sequence: TGTGCCAGTAGTATCGGGTTGGATACGCAGTATTTT. Translating gives CASSIGLDTQYF.

This chain uses TRBV2 with TRBJ2-7; D unresolved. Germline values: CDR1 SNHLY, CDR2 FYNNEI. The length of the CDR3 is 14 residues. Deletions cut 5 bases from V and 3 bases from J, with 14 bases between. CDR3 amino acids: CASSSSIPGYEQYF. The CDR3 region has the DNA TGTGCCAGCAGTTCTAGTATCCCTGGCTACGAGCAGTACTTC.

The chain employs TRBV4-1 and TRBJ2-7; 9 nucleotides agree with TRBD1. J was trimmed by 4 bases and V by 0 bases; bases with no gene match: 4. Per germline, CDR1 MGHRA and CDR2 YSYEKL. The CDR3 length is 15 residues. CDR3: CASSQEPGTGYEQYF. The DNA of the CDR3 is TGCGCCAGCAGCCAAGAGCCCGGGACAGGGTACGAGCAGTACTTC.

The chain has TRBV13 and TRBJ2-2, with D tentatively TRBD1 (5 bases). There are 15 residues in the CDR3. Trimming took off 1 base at V and 4 bases at J, with 10 bases between the two ends. Looked up from germline, CDR1 is PRHDT and CDR2 is FYEKMQ (reference sequence). CDR3 residues: CASSLVARATGELFF. DNA for the CDR3: TGTGCCAGCAGCTTAGTCGCCAGGGCCACCGGGGAGCTGTTTTTT.

This clone was observed a handful of times. The chain recombines TRBV6-6 with TRBJ2-7, with 9 nucleotides matching TRBD1. The germline gives CDR1 MNHNY, CDR2 SVGAGI (reference sequence). V dropped 5 bases and J dropped 4; count of bases not matched to a gene: 6. The CDR3 is 14 amino acids. The CDR3 reads CASSDRDRVYEQYF. As DNA, the CDR3 is TGTGCCAGCAGTGACCGGGACAGGGTATACGAGCAGTACTTC.

The chain carries TRBV2 and TRBJ1-2, with 9 nucleotides matching TRBD1. The junction had 6 bases not matched to a gene; V was cut back by 6 bases and J by 4 bases. Germline CDR1 and CDR2: SNHLY and FYNNEI. The CDR3 has 14 amino acids. The CDR3 region is CASRTGGGLYGYTF. The CDR3 bases are TGTGCCAGCAGGACAGGGGGAGGACTCTATGGCTACACCTTC.

The chain uses TRBV11-2 and TRBJ2-7; D might be TRBD1 (6 bases). Germline CDR1 SGHAT, CDR2 FQNNGV. The CDR3 consists of 11 residues. The ends were cut back, 8 bases at V and 1 base at J, with 6 bases in the middle. CDR3 in amino acids: CASQGSYEQYF. The CDR3 DNA reads TGTGCCAGCCAGGGGTCCTACGAGCAGTACTTC.

The rearrangement links TRBV10-3 to TRBJ2-7; TRBD2 is a possible D gene (6 bases). Germline CDR1 ENHRY, CDR2 SYGVKD. Trimming stripped 4 bases from V and 3 bases from J, with 10 bases between. CDR3 length equals 13 residues. CDR3 sequence reads: CAISVNGGYEQYF. The CDR3 DNA sequence: TGTGCCATCAGTGTAAACGGGGGCTACGAGCAGTACTTC.

The chain links TRBV13 to TRBJ1-2; tentatively, D is TRBD1 (5 bases). Trimming stripped 0 bases from V and 14 bases from J, with 13 bases between. The CDR3 has 12 amino acids. The V gene's germline CDR1 is PRHDT and CDR2 FYEKMQ (reference sequence). The DNA of the CDR3 is TGTGCCAGCAGCTTAGGGGGGCAGGGCAAAACCTTC. Translating it yields CASSLGGQGKTF.

V and J are TRBV12-5 and TRBJ2-3; 10 bases fit TRBD1. Per germline, CDR1 LGHNT and CDR2 FRNRAP. V trimming: 6 bases; J trimming: 2 bases; junction bases outside the gene matches: 8. There are 16 residues in the CDR3. Written as DNA, the CDR3 is TGTGCTAGTGGCTCGGGGGACAGGGGTAACACAGATACGCAGTATTTT. Translation gives CASGSGDRGNTDTQYF.